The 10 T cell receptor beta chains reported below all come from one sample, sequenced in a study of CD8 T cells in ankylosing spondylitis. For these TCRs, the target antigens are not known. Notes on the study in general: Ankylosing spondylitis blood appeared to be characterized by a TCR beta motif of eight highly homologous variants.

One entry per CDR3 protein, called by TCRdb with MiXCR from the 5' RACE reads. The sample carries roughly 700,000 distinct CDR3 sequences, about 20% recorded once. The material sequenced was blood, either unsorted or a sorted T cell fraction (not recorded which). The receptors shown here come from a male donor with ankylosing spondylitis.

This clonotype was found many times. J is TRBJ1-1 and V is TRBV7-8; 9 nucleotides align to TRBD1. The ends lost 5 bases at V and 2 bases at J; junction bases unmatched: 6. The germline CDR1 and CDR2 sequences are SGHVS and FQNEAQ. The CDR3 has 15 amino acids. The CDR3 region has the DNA TGTGCCAGCAGCCAACAGGGACAGGGAAACACTGAAGCTTTCTTT. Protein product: CASSQQGQGNTEAFF.

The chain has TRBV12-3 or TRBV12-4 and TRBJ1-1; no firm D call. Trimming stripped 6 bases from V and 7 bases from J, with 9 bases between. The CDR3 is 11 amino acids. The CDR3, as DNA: TGTGCCAGCAGCCCCAAGGGTGAAGCTTTCTTT. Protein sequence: CASSPKGEAFF.

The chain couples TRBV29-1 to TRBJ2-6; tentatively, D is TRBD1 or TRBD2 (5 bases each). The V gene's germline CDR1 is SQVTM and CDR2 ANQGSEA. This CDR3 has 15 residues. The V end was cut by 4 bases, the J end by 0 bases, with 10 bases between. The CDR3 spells CSVVGTGSGANVLTF. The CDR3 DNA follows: TGCAGCGTTGTGGGGACCGGCTCTGGGGCCAACGTCCTGACTTTC.

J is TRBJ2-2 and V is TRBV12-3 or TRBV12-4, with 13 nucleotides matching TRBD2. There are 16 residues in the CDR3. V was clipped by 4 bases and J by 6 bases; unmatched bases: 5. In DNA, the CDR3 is TGTGCCAGCAGTTCCGCGGGACTAGCGGGACCCGGGGAGCTGTTTTTT. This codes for CASSSAGLAGPGELFF.

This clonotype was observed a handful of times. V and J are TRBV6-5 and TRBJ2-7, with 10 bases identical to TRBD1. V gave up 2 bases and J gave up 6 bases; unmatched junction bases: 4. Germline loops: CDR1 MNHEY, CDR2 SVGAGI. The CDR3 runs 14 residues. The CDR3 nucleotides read TGTGCCAGCAGTTACGGGCGGACAGGGGGCGAGCAGTACTTC. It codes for CASSYGRTGGEQYF.

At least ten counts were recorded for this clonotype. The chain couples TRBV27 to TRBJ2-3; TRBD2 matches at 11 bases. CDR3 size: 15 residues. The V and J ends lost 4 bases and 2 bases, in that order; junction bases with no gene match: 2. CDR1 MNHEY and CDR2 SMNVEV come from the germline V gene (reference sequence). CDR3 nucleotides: TGTGCCAGCAGTTCTAGCGGGGGGAACACAGATACGCAGTATTTT. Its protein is CASSSSGGNTDTQYF.

CDR3 nucleotides: TGTGCCAGCAGCCCCTTAACAGGGGGCACTGAAGCTTTCTTT. Its protein product is CASSPLTGGTEAFF. The chain recombines TRBV7-2 with TRBJ1-1, with 8 bases lining up with TRBD1. Germline CDR1 SGHTA, CDR2 FQGNSA. CDR3 length equals 14 residues. The trim removed 5 bases at V and 4 bases at J, leaving 6 bases unmatched.

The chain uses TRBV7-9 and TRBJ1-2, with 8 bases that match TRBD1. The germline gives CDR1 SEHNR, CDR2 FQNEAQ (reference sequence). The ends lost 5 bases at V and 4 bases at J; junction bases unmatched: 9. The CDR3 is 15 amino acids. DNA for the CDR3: TGTGCCAGCAGCGGACCCGAGGGACAGGCCTATGGCTACACCTTC. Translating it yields CASSGPEGQAYGYTF.

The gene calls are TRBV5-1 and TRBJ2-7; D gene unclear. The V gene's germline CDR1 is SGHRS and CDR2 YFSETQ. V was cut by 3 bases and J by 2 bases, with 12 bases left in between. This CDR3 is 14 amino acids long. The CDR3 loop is CASSSPYGAYEQYF. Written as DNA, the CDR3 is TGCGCCAGCAGCTCCCCCTACGGAGCCTACGAGCAGTACTTC.

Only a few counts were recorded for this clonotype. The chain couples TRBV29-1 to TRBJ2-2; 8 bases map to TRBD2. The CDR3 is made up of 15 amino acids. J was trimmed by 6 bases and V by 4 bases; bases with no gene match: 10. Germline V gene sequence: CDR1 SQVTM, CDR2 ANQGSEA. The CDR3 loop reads CSVGAGLAVAGELFF. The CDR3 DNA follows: TGCAGCGTTGGGGCAGGACTAGCAGTTGCCGGGGAGCTGTTTTTT.